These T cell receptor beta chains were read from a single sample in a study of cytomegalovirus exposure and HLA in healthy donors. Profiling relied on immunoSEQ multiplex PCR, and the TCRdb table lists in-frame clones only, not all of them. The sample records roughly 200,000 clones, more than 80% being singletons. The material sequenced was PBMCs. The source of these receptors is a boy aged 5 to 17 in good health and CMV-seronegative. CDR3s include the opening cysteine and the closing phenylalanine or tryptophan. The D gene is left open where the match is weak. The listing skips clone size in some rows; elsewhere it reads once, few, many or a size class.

TGTGCCAGCAGTGAATATTCGGGACAGGGGACGAACACCGGGGAGCTGTTTTTT,CASSEYSGQGTNTGELFF,TRBJ2-2,TRBD1,-,TRBV25-1
TGTGCCAGCACCCCGACCCGGGGACAGATCATCGAGAAGTTCTTC,CASTPTRGQIIEKFF,TRBJ2-1,TRBD1,-,TRBV13
TGTGCCAGCAGTTTTGTGGCCTCCTACGAGCAGTACTTC,CASSFVASYEQYF,TRBJ2-7,-,-,TRBV27
TGTGCCAGCTCACCCGCACTGGACAGGAACACTGAAGCTTTCTTT,CASSPALDRNTEAFF,TRBJ1-1,-,-,TRBV18
TGCGCCAGCAGCTTGGAGGGGGGGACCCCCATAGCCACAGATACGCAGTATTTT,CASSLEGGTPIATDTQYF,TRBJ2-3,-,-,TRBV5-1
TGTGCCAGCAGCTTAGGACAGGGGGGGCCCTACGAGCAGTACTTC,CASSLGQGGPYEQYF,TRBJ2-7,TRBD1,few,TRBV7-9
TGTGCCAGCAGCGAGAGCTCCTACGAGCAGTACTTC,CASSESSYEQYF,TRBJ2-7,-,-,TRBV7-2
TGTGCCAGTAGTTCCGCGACAGGGACAGGAAACACCATATATTTT,CASSSATGTGNTIYF,TRBJ1-3,TRBD1,-,TRBV19
TGTGCCAGCAGTAATACAGGCCAAAGCACAGATACGCAGTATTTT,CASSNTGQSTDTQYF,TRBJ2-3,-,-,TRBV7-2
TGTGCCAGCAGCGTGACAGGGGAGGAGCACTATGGCTACACCTTC,CASSVTGEEHYGYTF,TRBJ1-2,TRBD1,-,TRBV11-2
TGTGCCAGCAGTGGGCAGGGAGGCAATGAGCAGTTCTTC,CASSGQGGNEQFF,TRBJ2-1,-,-,TRBV6-1
TGTGCCAGCAGTGAGATCTTGACAGGGGGCGGGGAGACCCAGTACTTC,CASSEILTGGGETQYF,TRBJ2-5,TRBD1,once,TRBV2
TGTGCCAGCAGCTTTGGACTAGCGGCAGTTTCCTACAATGAGCAGTTCTTC,CASSFGLAAVSYNEQFF,TRBJ2-1,TRBD2,-,TRBV11-2
TGTGCCAGCAGCCAAGATCCGGGAACAACCAGTAGCAATCAGCCCCAGCATTTT,CASSQDPGTTSSNQPQHF,TRBJ1-5,-,-,TRBV4-2
TGTGCCAGCAGCTTAGGGGGGACAGGCCCCTACGAGCAGTACTTC,CASSLGGTGPYEQYF,TRBJ2-7,TRBD1,-,TRBV7-9
TGTGCCAGCAGCGACAGGGTATACTCTGGAAACACCATATATTTT,CASSDRVYSGNTIYF,TRBJ1-3,TRBD1,-,TRBV5-5
TGTGCCATCAGTGAAGCTAGCGTAACCCCCTACGAGCAGTACTTC,CAISEASVTPYEQYF,TRBJ2-7,-,-,TRBV10-3
TGTGCCAGCAGCCATGGACAGGGGAGCTACGAGCAGTACTTC,CASSHGQGSYEQYF,TRBJ2-7,TRBD1,-,TRBV27
TGTGCCAGCAGCCCAGACACTTCCTACGAGCAGTACTTC,CASSPDTSYEQYF,TRBJ2-7,-,-,TRBV9
TGTGCCAGCAGTGTTCGACTAGTGAAACAAGAGACCCAGTACTTC,CASSVRLVKQETQYF,TRBJ2-5,-,-,TRBV2
TGCGCCAGCAGTTTGGCGGGAGCCAAAAACATTCAGTACTTC,CASSLAGAKNIQYF,TRBJ2-4,-,-,TRBV4-1
TGTGCCAGCTCACCATGGACGCAGGGGATCGATGGCTACACCTTC,CASSPWTQGIDGYTF,TRBJ1-2,-,-,TRBV18
TGTGCCAGCAGCGCCGGTAATTCACCCCTCCACTTT,CASSAGNSPLHF,TRBJ1-6,-,-,TRBV9